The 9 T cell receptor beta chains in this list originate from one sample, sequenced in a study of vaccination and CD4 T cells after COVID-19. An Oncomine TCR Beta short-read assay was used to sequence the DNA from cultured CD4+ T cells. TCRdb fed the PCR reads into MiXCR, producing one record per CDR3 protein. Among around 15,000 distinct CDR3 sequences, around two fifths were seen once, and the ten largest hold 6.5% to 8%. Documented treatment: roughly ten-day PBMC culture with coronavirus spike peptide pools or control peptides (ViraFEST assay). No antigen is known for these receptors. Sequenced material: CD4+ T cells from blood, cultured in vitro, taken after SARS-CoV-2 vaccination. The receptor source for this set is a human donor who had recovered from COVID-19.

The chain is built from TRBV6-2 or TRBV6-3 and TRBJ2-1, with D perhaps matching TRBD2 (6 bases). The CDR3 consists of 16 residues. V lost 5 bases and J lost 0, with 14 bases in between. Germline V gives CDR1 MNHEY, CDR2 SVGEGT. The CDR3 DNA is TGTGCCAGCAGTCCGGCGGGACTGAACTCCTACAATGAGCAGTTCTTC. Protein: CASSPAGLNSYNEQFF.

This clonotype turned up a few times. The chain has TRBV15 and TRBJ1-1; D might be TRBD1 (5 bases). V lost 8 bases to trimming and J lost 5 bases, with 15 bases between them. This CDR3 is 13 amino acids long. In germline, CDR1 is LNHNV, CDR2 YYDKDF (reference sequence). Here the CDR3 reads CATGRADSTEAFF. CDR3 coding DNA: TGTGCCACCGGTAGAGCCGACAGTACTGAAGCTTTCTTT.

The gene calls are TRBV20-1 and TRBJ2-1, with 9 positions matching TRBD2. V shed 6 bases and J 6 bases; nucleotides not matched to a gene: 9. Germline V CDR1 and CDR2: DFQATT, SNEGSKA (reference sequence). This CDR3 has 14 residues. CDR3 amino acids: CSAEGLAGFNEQFF. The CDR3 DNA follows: TGCAGTGCCGAAGGTCTAGCGGGATTCAATGAGCAGTTCTTC.

The CDR3 reads CASSRERNSDTQYF. The CDR3 DNA follows: TGTGCCAGCAGCCGGGAGCGGAACTCAGATACGCAGTATTTT. J is TRBJ2-3 and V is TRBV4-2, with a possible D match to TRBD2 (5 bases). V lost 4 bases and J lost 4, with 12 bases in between. Germline CDR1 is LGHNA and CDR2 is YNFKEQ. This CDR3 has 14 amino acids.

CDR3 sequence reads: CASSQPTSGRFAYEQYF. DNA of the CDR3: TGTGCCAGCAGCCAACCCACTAGCGGGAGGTTCGCCTACGAGCAGTACTTC. This sequence joins TRBV14 and TRBJ2-7, with 12 bases matching TRBD2. The germline gives CDR1 SGHDN, CDR2 FVKESK. The CDR3 length is 17 residues. J gave up 2 bases and V 2 bases, and 7 bases lay outside the gene matches.

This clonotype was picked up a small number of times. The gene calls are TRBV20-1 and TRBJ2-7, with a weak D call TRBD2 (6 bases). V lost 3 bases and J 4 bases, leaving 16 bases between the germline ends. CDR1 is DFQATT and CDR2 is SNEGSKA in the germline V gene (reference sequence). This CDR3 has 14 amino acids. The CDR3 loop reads CSASGLARPYEQYF. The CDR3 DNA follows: TGCAGTGCTAGTGGCCTAGCGAGACCTTACGAGCAGTACTTC.

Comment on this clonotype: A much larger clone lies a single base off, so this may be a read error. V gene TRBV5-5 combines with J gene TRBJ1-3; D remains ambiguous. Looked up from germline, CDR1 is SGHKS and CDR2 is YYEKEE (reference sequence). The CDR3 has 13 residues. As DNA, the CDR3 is TGTGCCGGCAGCTTCCCCTCTGGAAACACCATATATTTT. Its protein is CAGSFPSGNTIYF.

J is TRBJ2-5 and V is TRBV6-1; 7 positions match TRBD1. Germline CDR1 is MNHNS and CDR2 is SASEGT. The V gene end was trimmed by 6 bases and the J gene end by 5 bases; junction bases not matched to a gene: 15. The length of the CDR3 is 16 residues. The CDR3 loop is CASSDGTAALQETQYF. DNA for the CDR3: TGTGCCAGCAGCGATGGGACAGCCGCCCTCCAGGAGACCCAGTACTTC.

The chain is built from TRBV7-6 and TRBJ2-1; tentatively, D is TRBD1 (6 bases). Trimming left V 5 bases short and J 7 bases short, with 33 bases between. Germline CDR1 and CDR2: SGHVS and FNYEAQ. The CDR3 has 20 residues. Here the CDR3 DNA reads TGTGCCAGCAGCCCCCTAGGATTTACCCCTTTAGAACACACAGGGAATGAGCAGTTCTTC. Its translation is CASSPLGFTPLEHTGNEQFF.